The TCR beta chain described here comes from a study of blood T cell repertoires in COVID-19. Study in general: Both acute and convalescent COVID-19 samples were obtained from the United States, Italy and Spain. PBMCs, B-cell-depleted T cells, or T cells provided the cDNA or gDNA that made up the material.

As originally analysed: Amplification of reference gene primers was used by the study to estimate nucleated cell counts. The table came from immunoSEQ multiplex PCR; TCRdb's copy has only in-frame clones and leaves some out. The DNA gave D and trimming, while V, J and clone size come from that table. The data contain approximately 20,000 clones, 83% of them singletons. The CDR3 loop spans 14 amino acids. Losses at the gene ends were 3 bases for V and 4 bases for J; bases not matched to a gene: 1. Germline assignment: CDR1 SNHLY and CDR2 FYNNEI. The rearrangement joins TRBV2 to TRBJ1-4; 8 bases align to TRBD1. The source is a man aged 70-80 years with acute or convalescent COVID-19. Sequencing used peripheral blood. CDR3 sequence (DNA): TGTGCCAGCAGTGATGGACAGGGTAATGAAAAACTGTTTTTT. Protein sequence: CASSDGQGNEKLFF.